The 30 T cell receptor beta chains presented below share a single source sample, sequenced in a study of T cells in localized non-small cell lung cancer. Generated by immunoSEQ multiplex PCR, the TCRdb table keeps only in-frame clones and is missing some. The repertoire includes tens of thousands of clones, around 84% of them detected once, and 9.5% sits in the top ten. This material consisted of peripheral blood, taken before any cancer treatment. The receptors were gathered from a female donor of 60 years or more with stage I lung adenocarcinoma.

The chain combines TRBV9 with TRBJ2-1, with D possibly matching TRBD1 (6 bases). Germline V CDR1 and CDR2: SGDLS, YYNGEE. This CDR3 contains 14 residues. With 0 bases removed from V and 9 bases from J, the gap between germline ends came to 13 bases. The CDR3 DNA reads TGTGCCAGCAGCGTAGCGGGACACAGGAGTGAGCAGTTCTTC. Its protein product is CASSVAGHRSEQFF. Full variable domain (outside the CDR3, taken from reference TRBV9 and TRBJ2-1): DSGVTQTPKHLITATGQRVTLRCSPRSGDLSVYWYQQSLDQGLQFLIQYYNGEERAKGNILERFSAQQFPDLHSELNLSSLELGDSALYFCASSVAGHRSEQFFGPGTRLTVL.

This clone was observed once. The chain uses TRBV29-1 and TRBJ1-3; D uncertain. Germline V gives CDR1 SQVTM, CDR2 ANQGSEA. V lost 3 bases and J 1 base, leaving 10 bases between the germline ends. The CDR3 is 14 amino acids. Here the CDR3 DNA reads TGCAGCGTTGAGCCCTGGAGGTCTGGAAACACCATATATTTT. Its protein product is CSVEPWRSGNTIYF.

The V and J genes are TRBV19 and TRBJ2-3; TRBD1 agrees at 7 bases. V lost 3 bases and J lost 5; bases outside the gene matches: 2. Germline values: CDR1 LNHDA, CDR2 SQIVND (reference sequence). The CDR3 loop spans 13 amino acids. CDR3 nucleotides: TGTGCCAGTAGTATGTACAGGGGAGATACGCAGTATTTT. Translating gives CASSMYRGDTQYF. Full variable domain (remainder filled in from reference TRBV19 and TRBJ2-3): DGGITQSPKYLFRKEGQNVTLSCEQNLNHDAMYWYRQDPGQGLRLIYYSQIVNDFQKGDIAEGYSVSREKKESFPLTVTSAQKNPTAFYLCASSMYRGDTQYFGPGTRLTVL.

This sequence joins TRBV30 and TRBJ1-6; D is uncertain. The V gene lost 0 bases and the J gene lost 10 bases, with 7 bases spanning the gap. The V gene's germline CDR1 is GTSNPN and CDR2 SVGIG (reference sequence). CDR3 length equals 12 residues. CDR3 bases: TGTGCCTGGAGTGTCTTGGTATCACCCCTCCACTTT. It yields the protein CAWSVLVSPLHF. The full variable domain, in which reference TRBV30 and TRBJ1-6 provide the parts outside the CDR3, is SQTIHQWPATLVQPVGSPLSLECTVEGTSNPNLYWYRQAAGRGLQLLFYSVGIGQISSEVPQNLSASRPQDRQFILSSKKLLLSDSGFYLCAWSVLVSPLHFGNGTRLTVT.

The J gene is TRBJ1-1, the V gene TRBV9; D uncertain. The ends were cut back, 4 bases at V and 0 bases at J, with 10 bases in the middle. Germline lookup yields CDR1 SGDLS and CDR2 YYNGEE. The CDR3 sequence is 14 residues long. The CDR3 sequence is CASSTSFLNTEAFF. The CDR3 DNA reads as TGTGCCAGCAGCACCTCCTTCCTGAACACTGAAGCTTTCTTT.

This sequence joins TRBV5-6 and TRBJ1-5; D ambiguous. Germline V gene data show CDR1 as SGHDT and CDR2 as YYEEEE. V was shortened by 4 bases and J by 4 bases, with 12 bases between the two germline ends. The CDR3 covers 14 residues. The CDR3 sequence is CASSLILGNQPQHF. For the CDR3, the DNA is TGTGCCAGCAGCCTCATTTTGGGGAATCAGCCCCAGCATTTT.

This rearrangement joins TRBV19 to TRBJ1-2; 10 bases align to TRBD1. In germline, CDR1 is LNHDA, CDR2 SQIVND (reference sequence). The CDR3 extends over 13 amino acids. V lost 10 bases to trimming and J lost 7 bases; unmatched junction nucleotides: 9. CDR3: CATRDRGRRGYTF. The CDR3 DNA reads TGTGCCACCCGCGACAGGGGGCGGCGTGGCTACACCTTC.

CDR3 bases: TGTGCCAGCAGCCAAACGGACAGGGAGAATCAGCCCCAGCATTTT. Protein product: CASSQTDRENQPQHF. This sequence joins TRBV4-2 and TRBJ1-5, with 8 nucleotides matching TRBD1. CDR1 LGHNA and CDR2 YNFKEQ come from the germline V gene. The length of the CDR3 is 15 residues. The J segment lost 4 bases and the V segment lost 2 bases, leaving 4 bases of the junction unmatched.

V usage is TRBV4-3 and J usage is TRBJ2-3; 10 bases map to TRBD2. Trimming cost V 2 bases and J 5 bases; bases outside gene matches: 4. The germline CDR1 and CDR2 sequences are LGHNA and YSLEER. The CDR3 consists of 15 residues. CDR3 DNA: TGCGCCAGCAGCCAACTAGCGGGAGTATTAGATACGCAGTATTTT. This gives the protein CASSQLAGVLDTQYF.

The chain recombines TRBV10-1 with TRBJ1-5; a possible D gene is TRBD1 (5 bases). V lost 9 bases to trimming and J lost 5 bases, with 26 bases between them. The CDR3 spans 17 residues. The germline V gene encodes CDR1 WNHNN and CDR2 SYGVQD (reference sequence). The CDR3 here is CARPLGREGSQHQPQHF. CDR3 bases: TGCGCCAGACCTCTAGGGAGGGAGGGGTCCCAGCATCAGCCCCAGCATTTT.

This clone was observed a single time. The chain combines TRBV5-1 with TRBJ1-1; 7 nucleotides match TRBD1. The germline gives CDR1 SGHRS, CDR2 YFSETQ. This CDR3 region has 17 residues. J was trimmed by 0 bases and V by 1 base; bases with no gene match: 9. The CDR3 region is CASSLFQGGTLNTEAFF. CDR3 sequence (DNA): TGCGCCAGCAGCTTGTTCCAGGGGGGTACCCTGAACACTGAAGCTTTCTTT.

The V gene is TRBV6-1, the J gene TRBJ1-5; tentative D call: TRBD1 (5 bases). In germline, CDR1 is MNHNS, CDR2 SASEGT. V was shortened by 8 bases and J by 2 bases, with 13 bases between the two germline ends. The CDR3 is made up of 14 amino acids. The CDR3 DNA reads as TGTGCCAGCGGGGGACCCCTTGGCAATCAGCCCCAGCATTTT. This codes for CASGGPLGNQPQHF.

This clone was detected only once. The chain links TRBV15 to TRBJ2-5, with TRBD2 as a possible D gene (6 bases). The V gene lost 0 bases and the J gene lost 14 bases, with 16 bases spanning the gap. This CDR3 comprises 13 residues. CDR1 and CDR2 from the germline V gene are LNHNV and YYDKDF (reference sequence). The CDR3 is CATSRDIRDWFYF. CDR3 nucleotides: TGTGCCACCAGCAGAGATATAAGGGACTGGTTTTACTTC.

In nucleotides, the CDR3 is TGTGCCAGCAGCATCTCAGGGGTTGGTACGCAGTATTTT. Its translation is CASSISGVGTQYF. This chain joins TRBV7-9 and TRBJ2-3; perhaps TRBD1 as D (6 bases). The CDR3 contains 13 residues. V was cut by 5 bases and J by 8 bases, with 14 bases left in between. CDR1 is SEHNR, CDR2 FQNEAQ, per germline (reference sequence).

The chain links TRBV15 to TRBJ1-2; D is undetermined. Germline CDR1 and CDR2: LNHNV and YYDKDF (reference sequence). V lost 3 bases and J lost 4, with 6 bases in between. The length of the CDR3 is 12 residues. CDR3 sequence (DNA): TGTGCCACCAGCAGCGAGACCTATGGCTACACCTTC. Translating it yields CATSSETYGYTF.

The CDR3 region is CASSEFRGHQPQHF. For the CDR3, the DNA is TGTGCCAGCAGCGAGTTCAGGGGGCATCAGCCCCAGCATTTT. The chain uses TRBV27 and TRBJ1-5; 8 positions agree with TRBD1. CDR1 and CDR2 (germline): MNHEY, SMNVEV (reference sequence). The CDR3 sequence is 14 residues long. V gave up 6 bases and J gave up 5 bases; unmatched junction bases: 6.

This clone was detected only a few times. This sequence joins TRBV13 and TRBJ2-1, with D tentatively TRBD2 (6 bases). The length of the CDR3 is 14 residues. From germline, CDR1 is PRHDT and CDR2 FYEKMQ (reference sequence). V lost 5 bases and J lost 1, with 9 bases in between. The CDR3 DNA sequence: TGTGCCAGCAGCCCCCGGGGGTCCTACAATGAGCAGTTCTTC. It specifies CASSPRGSYNEQFF. The entire variable domain, with the rest obtained from reference TRBV13 and TRBJ2-1, is as follows: AAGVIQSPRHLIKEKRETATLKCYPIPRHDTVYWYQQGPGQDPQFLISFYEKMQSDKGSIPDRFSAQQFSDYHSELNMSSLELGDSALYFCASSPRGSYNEQFFGPGTRLTVL.

This clone was seen just once. V usage is TRBV6-1 and J usage is TRBJ2-2; D is possibly TRBD1 (10 bases). There are 19 residues in the CDR3. CDR1 is MNHNS and CDR2 is SASEGT in the germline V gene. V shed 3 bases and J shed 5 bases, with 25 bases lying between them. CDR3 bases: TGTGCCAGCAGTGACCGCTTCGGCGGGAGGGACAGGGGTACCGGGGAGCTGTTTTTT. Its protein product is CASSDRFGGRDRGTGELFF.

The genes are TRBV5-1 and TRBJ2-7, with TRBD2 matching 10 bases. The V gene's germline CDR1 is SGHRS and CDR2 YFSETQ. The length of the CDR3 is 14 residues. Trimming removed 4 bases from V and 7 bases from J; junction bases left unmatched: 8. Here the CDR3 reads CASSPRTSGWEQYF. The CDR3 nucleotides are TGCGCCAGCAGCCCCCGGACTAGCGGATGGGAGCAGTACTTC.

The V call is TRBV19, the J call TRBJ1-1; no firm D call. The V and J ends lost 5 bases and 0 bases respectively, with 16 bases between them. The CDR3 is 16 amino acids. Germline V gene lookup returns CDR1 LNHDA and CDR2 SQIVND (reference sequence). As DNA, the CDR3 is TGTGCCAGTAGTGATCTCCTGAAGTCGGTGAACACTGAAGCTTTCTTT. Its protein is CASSDLLKSVNTEAFF.

The chain has TRBV19 and TRBJ2-2; D unresolved. CDR1 and CDR2 (germline): LNHDA, SQIVND (reference sequence). The CDR3 sequence is 15 residues long. V shed 3 bases and J shed 5 bases, with 13 bases lying between them. CDR3 bases: TGTGCCAGTAGTATTTTCTTGGGGAAAACCGGGGAGCTGTTTTTT. This gives the protein CASSIFLGKTGELFF. Looking up the rest from reference TRBV19 and TRBJ2-2 gives the full variable domain: DGGITQSPKYLFRKEGQNVTLSCEQNLNHDAMYWYRQDPGQGLRLIYYSQIVNDFQKGDIAEGYSVSREKKESFPLTVTSAQKNPTAFYLCASSIFLGKTGELFFGEGSRLTVL.

The genes are TRBV4-1 and TRBJ1-4, with D maybe TRBD1 (6 bases). Germline loops: CDR1 MGHRA, CDR2 YSYEKL. There are 14 residues in the CDR3. The ends were cut back, 1 base at V and 10 bases at J, with 13 bases in the middle. This CDR3 is CASSQVQQGGKLFF. Here the CDR3 DNA reads TGCGCCAGCAGCCAAGTCCAACAGGGTGGAAAACTGTTTTTT.

This clone was counted a few times. The CDR3 is CASRDRASSEQYF. The CDR3 DNA sequence: TGTGCCAGCCGGGACAGGGCGTCTTCCGAGCAGTACTTC. V usage is TRBV6-5 and J usage is TRBJ2-7; 9 bases fit TRBD1. In germline, CDR1 is MNHEY, CDR2 SVGAGI. Trimming at V came to 8 bases and at J to 6 bases, leaving 8 bases not matched to a gene. CDR3 size: 13 residues.

V is TRBV7-2 and J is TRBJ1-4; D not certain. Germline-derived CDR1 and CDR2 are SGHTA and FQGNSA. This CDR3 is built from 14 residues. V shed 5 bases and J shed 4 bases, with 11 bases lying between them. For the CDR3, the DNA is TGTGCCAGCAGCCCTGGACGGGTTAATGAAAAACTGTTTTTT. Protein product: CASSPGRVNEKLFF.

The chain carries TRBV5-6 and TRBJ1-4; TRBD1 aligns across 10 bases. The CDR3 is 16 residues long. Trimming at V came to 0 bases and at J to 7 bases, leaving 6 bases not matched to a gene. Germline V gene data show CDR1 as SGHDT and CDR2 as YYEEEE. In DNA form, the CDR3 reads TGTGCCAGCAGCTTGGATCCGGGACAGGGGTTTGAAAAACTGTTTTTT. It codes for CASSLDPGQGFEKLFF.

The chain couples TRBV2 to TRBJ1-4; D is unclear. The CDR3 sequence is 16 residues long. Per germline, CDR1 SNHLY and CDR2 FYNNEI. Trimming cost V 1 base and J 6 bases, with 15 bases left between them. The CDR3 region has the DNA TGTGCCAGCAGTGAAGGTTCCAGGACCCTTCATGAAAAACTGTTTTTT. Encoded protein: CASSEGSRTLHEKLFF.

This chain connects TRBV30 to TRBJ2-3, with TRBD2 matching over 7 bases. The CDR3 contains 14 residues. Losses at the gene ends were 5 bases for V and 2 bases for J; bases not matched to a gene: 7. Germline loops: CDR1 GTSNPN, CDR2 SVGIG (reference sequence). The CDR3 loop is CAWGEGSHTDTQYF. CDR3 in DNA: TGTGCCTGGGGGGAGGGGAGCCACACAGATACGCAGTATTTT.

The chain is built from TRBV6-4 and TRBJ2-7, with TRBD2 matching 14 bases. CDR1 is MRHNA and CDR2 is SNTAGT in the germline V gene. The length of the CDR3 is 15 residues. J was trimmed by 5 bases and V by 5 bases; bases with no gene match: 5. For the CDR3, the DNA is TGTGCCAGCAGTCCGACTAGCGGGGGGGCTCACGAGCAGTACTTC. Amino acid sequence: CASSPTSGGAHEQYF.

The chain links TRBV29-1 to TRBJ1-2; 9 bases map to TRBD1. The CDR3 totals 16 residues. Germline assignment: CDR1 SQVTM and CDR2 ANQGSEA. Germline trimming cut 1 base from V and 4 bases from J; bases unmatched to any gene: 10. The CDR3 DNA is TGCAGCGTTGAAGGAGATTGGGACAGGGACGGCTATGGCTACACCTTC. Translating it yields CSVEGDWDRDGYGYTF.

The rearrangement uses TRBV29-1 and TRBJ1-2; 7 bases line up with TRBD1. Germline CDR1 is SQVTM and CDR2 is ANQGSEA. V shed 7 bases and J 1 base; nucleotides not matched to a gene: 6. The CDR3 is made up of 13 amino acids. CDR3: CSAGQGDNYGYTF. CDR3 nucleotides: TGCAGCGCAGGGCAGGGGGATAACTATGGCTACACCTTC.